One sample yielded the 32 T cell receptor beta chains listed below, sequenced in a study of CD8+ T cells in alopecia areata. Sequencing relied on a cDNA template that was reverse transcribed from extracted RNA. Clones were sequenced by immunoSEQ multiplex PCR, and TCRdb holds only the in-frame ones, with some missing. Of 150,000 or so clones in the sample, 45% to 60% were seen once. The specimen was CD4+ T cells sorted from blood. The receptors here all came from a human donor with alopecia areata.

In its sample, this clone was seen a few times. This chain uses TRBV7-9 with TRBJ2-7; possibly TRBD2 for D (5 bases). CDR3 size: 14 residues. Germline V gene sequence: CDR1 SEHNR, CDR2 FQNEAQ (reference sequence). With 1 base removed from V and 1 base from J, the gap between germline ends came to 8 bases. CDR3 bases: TGTGCCAGCAGCTTAGGAGGACTTTCCTACGAGCAGTACTTC. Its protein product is CASSLGGLSYEQYF.

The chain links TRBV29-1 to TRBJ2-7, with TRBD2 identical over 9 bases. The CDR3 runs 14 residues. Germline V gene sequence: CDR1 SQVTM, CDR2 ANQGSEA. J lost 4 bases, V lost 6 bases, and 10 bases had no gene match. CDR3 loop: CSVAPVTSGYEQYF. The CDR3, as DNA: TGCAGCGTCGCCCCGGTGACTAGCGGTTACGAGCAGTACTTC.

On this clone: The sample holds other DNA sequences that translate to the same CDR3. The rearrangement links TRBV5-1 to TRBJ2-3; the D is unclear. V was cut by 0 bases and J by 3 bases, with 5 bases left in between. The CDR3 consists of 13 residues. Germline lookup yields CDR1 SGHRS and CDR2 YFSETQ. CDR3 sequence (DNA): TGCGCCAGCAGCTTGGTGGGAACAGATACGCAGTATTTT. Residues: CASSLVGTDTQYF.

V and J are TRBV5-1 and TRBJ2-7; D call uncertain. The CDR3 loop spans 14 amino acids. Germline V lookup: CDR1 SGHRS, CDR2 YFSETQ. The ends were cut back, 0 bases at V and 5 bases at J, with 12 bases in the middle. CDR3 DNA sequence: TGCGCCAGCAGCTTGGTACGGCAGGACCACGAGCAGTACTTC. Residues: CASSLVRQDHEQYF.

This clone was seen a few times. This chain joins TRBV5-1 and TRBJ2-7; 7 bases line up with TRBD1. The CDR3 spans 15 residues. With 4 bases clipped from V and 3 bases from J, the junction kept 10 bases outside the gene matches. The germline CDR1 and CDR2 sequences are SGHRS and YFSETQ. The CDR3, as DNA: TGCGCCAGCAGCCCTACAGGGGCCCAGGACTACGAGCAGTACTTC. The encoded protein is CASSPTGAQDYEQYF.

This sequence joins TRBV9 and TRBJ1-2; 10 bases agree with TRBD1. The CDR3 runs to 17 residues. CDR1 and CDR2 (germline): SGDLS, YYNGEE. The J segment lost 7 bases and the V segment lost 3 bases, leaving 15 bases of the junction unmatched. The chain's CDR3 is CASSERPGTGVYSGYTF. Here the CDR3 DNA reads TGTGCCAGCAGCGAGAGACCCGGGACAGGGGTTTATTCTGGCTACACCTTC. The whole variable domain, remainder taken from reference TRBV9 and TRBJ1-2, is DSGVTQTPKHLITATGQRVTLRCSPRSGDLSVYWYQQSLDQGLQFLIQYYNGEERAKGNILERFSAQQFPDLHSELNLSSLELGDSALYFCASSERPGTGVYSGYTFGSGTRLTVV.

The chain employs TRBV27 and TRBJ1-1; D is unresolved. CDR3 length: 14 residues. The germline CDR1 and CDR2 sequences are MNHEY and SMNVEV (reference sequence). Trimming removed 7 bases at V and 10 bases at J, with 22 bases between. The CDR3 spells CASTSDVPPRRAFF. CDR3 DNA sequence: TGTGCCAGCACATCAGACGTACCCCCCCGCCGAGCTTTCTTT.

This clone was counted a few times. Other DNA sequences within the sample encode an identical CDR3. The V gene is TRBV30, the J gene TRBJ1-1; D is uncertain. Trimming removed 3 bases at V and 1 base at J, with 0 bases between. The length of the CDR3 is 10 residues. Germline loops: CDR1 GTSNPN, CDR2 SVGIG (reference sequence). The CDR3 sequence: CAWRNTEAFF. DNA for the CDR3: TGTGCCTGGAGGAACACTGAAGCTTTCTTT.

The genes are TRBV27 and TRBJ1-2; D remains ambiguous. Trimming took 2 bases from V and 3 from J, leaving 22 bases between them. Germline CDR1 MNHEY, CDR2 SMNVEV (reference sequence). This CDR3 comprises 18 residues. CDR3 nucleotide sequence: TGTGCCAGCAGTTTAGTTGCCCCTCTCGTGGAGGGATACTATGGCTACACCTTC. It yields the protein CASSLVAPLVEGYYGYTF.

This CDR3 is CASSGGHEQYF. As DNA, the CDR3 is TGTGCCAGCAGTGGGGGACACGAGCAGTACTTC. The rearrangement joins TRBV6-1 to TRBJ2-7; possibly TRBD1 or TRBD2 for D (5 bases each). Trimming left V 4 bases short and J 5 bases short, with 6 bases between. This CDR3 has 11 amino acids. The germline V gene has CDR1 MNHNS and CDR2 SASEGT.

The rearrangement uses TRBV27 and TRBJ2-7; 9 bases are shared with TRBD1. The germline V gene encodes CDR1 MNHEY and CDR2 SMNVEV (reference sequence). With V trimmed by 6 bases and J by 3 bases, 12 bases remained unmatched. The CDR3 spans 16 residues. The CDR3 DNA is TGTGCCAGCAGCCCCCTAACCGGGACAGGGCTCTACGAGCAGTACTTC. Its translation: CASSPLTGTGLYEQYF.

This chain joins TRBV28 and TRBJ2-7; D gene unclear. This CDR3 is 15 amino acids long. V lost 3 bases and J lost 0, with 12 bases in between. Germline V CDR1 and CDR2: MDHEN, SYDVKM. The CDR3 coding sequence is TGTGCCAGCAGTTTTCGCGGTTTGTCCTCCTACGAGCAGTACTTC. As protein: CASSFRGLSSYEQYF.

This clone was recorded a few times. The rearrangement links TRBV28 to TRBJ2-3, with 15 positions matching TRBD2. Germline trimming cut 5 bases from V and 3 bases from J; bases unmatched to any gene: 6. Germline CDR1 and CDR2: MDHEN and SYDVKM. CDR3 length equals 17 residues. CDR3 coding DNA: TGTGCCAGCAGTGGCAGGACTAGCGGGAGGGCAACAGATACGCAGTATTTT. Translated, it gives CASSGRTSGRATDTQYF.

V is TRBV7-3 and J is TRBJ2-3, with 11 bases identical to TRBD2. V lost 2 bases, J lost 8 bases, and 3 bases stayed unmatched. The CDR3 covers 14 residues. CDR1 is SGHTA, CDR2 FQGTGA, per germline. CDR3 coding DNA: TGTGCCAGCAGCTTAGGTACTAGCGGGAGTACGCAGTATTTT. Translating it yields CASSLGTSGSTQYF.

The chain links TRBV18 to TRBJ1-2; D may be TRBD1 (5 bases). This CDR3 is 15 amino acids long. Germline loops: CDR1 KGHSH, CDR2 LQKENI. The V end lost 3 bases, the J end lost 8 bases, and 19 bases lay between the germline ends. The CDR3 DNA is TGTGCCAGCTCACCCGACCGTAACAGGCTGAACGGCTACACCTTC. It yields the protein CASSPDRNRLNGYTF.

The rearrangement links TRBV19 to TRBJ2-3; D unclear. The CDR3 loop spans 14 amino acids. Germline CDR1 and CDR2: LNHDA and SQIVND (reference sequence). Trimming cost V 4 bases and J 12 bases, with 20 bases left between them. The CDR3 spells CASSTERSATLQYF. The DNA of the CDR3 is TGTGCCAGTAGTACCGAACGGTCAGCCACCCTTCAGTATTTT.

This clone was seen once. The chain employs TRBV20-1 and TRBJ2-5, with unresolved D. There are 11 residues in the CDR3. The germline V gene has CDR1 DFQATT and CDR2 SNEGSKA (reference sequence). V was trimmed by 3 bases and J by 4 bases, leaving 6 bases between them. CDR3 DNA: TGCAGTGCTAGGGCCGTAGAGACCCAGTACTTC. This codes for CSARAVETQYF.

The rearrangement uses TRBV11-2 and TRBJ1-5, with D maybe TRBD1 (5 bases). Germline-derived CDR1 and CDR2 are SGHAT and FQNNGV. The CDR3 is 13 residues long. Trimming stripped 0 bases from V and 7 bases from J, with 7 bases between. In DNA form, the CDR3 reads TGTGCCAGCAGCTTAGATCAGGGACAGCCCCAGCATTTT. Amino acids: CASSLDQGQPQHF.

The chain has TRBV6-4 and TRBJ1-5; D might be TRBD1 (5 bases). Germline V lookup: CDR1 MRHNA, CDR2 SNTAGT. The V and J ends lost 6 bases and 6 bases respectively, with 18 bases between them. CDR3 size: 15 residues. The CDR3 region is CASRLEAGQSQPQHF. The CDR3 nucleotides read TGTGCCAGCAGGCTTGAGGCAGGGCAGAGTCAGCCCCAGCATTTT.

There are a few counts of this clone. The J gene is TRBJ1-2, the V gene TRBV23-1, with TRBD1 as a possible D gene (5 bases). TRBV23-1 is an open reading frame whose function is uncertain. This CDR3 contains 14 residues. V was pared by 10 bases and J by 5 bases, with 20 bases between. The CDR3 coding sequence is TGCGCCATCCTCGTAATGGGACTGAGTTATGGCTACACCTTC. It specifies CAILVMGLSYGYTF.

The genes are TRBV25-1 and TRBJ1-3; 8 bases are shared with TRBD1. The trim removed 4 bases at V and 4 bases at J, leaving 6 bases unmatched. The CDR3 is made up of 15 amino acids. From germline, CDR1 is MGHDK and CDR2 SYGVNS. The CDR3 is CASSAAGTGGNTIYF. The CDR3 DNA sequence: TGTGCCAGCAGTGCGGCCGGGACAGGCGGAAACACCATATATTTT.

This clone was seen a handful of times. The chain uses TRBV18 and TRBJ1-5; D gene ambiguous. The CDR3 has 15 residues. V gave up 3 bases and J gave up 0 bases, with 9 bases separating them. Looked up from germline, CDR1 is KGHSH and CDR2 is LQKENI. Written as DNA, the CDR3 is TGTGCCAGCTCACCCCCGGGGAATAGCAATCAGCCCCAGCATTTT. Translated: CASSPPGNSNQPQHF.

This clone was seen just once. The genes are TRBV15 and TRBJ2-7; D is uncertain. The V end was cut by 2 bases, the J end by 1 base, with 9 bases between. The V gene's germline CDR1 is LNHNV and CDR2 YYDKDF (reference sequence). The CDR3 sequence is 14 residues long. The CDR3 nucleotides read TGTGCCACCAGCAGAACGGGTGTATCCTACGAGCAGTACTTC. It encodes CATSRTGVSYEQYF.

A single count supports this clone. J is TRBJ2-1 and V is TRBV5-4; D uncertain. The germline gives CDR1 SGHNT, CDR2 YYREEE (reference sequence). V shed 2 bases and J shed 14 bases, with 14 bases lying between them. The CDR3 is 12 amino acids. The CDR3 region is CASSFPFQEEFF. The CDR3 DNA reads TGTGCCAGCAGCTTTCCGTTTCAGGAAGAGTTCTTC.

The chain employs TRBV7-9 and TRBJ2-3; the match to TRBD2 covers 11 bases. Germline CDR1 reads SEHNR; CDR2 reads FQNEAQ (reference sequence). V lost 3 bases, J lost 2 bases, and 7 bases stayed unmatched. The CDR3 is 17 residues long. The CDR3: CASSFGGTSGHTDTQYF. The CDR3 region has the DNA TGTGCCAGCAGCTTTGGCGGGACTAGCGGACACACAGATACGCAGTATTTT.

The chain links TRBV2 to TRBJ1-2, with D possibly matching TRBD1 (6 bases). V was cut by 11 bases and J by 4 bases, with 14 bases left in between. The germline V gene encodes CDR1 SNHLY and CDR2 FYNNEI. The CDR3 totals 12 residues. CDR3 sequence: CAGGADSYGYTF. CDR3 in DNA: TGTGCCGGCGGCGCGGACAGCTATGGCTACACCTTC. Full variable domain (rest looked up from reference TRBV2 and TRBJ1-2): EPEVTQTPSHQVTQMGQEVILRCVPISNHLYFYWYRQILGQKVEFLVSFYNNEISEKSEIFDDQFSVERPDGSNFTLKIRSTKLEDSAMYFCAGGADSYGYTFGSGTRLTVV.

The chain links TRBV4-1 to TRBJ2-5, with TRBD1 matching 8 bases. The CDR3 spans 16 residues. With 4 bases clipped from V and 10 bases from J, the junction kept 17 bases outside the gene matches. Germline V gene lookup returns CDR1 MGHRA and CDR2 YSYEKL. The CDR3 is CASSLFRGTGESDQYF. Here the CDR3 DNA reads TGCGCCAGCAGCCTTTTCCGTGGGACAGGAGAATCGGACCAGTACTTC.

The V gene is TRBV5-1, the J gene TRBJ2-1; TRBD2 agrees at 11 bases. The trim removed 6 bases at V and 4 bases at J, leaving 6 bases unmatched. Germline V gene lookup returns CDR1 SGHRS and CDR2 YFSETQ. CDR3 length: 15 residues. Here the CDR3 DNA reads TGCGCCAGCAACCGGGGACTAGCGGTTTACAATGAGCAGTTCTTC. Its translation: CASNRGLAVYNEQFF. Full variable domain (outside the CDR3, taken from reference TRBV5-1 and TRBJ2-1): KAGVTQTPRYLIKTRGQQVTLSCSPISGHRSVSWYQQTPGQGLQFLFEYFSETQRNKGNFPGRFSGRQFSNSRSEMNVSTLELGDSALYLCASNRGLAVYNEQFFGPGTRLTVL.

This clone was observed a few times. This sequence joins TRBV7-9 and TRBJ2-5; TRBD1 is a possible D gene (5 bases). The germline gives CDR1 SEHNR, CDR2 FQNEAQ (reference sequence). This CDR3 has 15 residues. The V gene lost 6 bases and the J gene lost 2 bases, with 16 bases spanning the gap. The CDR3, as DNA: TGTGCCAGCAGTAACTTCGGACAACGACAAGAGACCCAGTACTTC. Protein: CASSNFGQRQETQYF.

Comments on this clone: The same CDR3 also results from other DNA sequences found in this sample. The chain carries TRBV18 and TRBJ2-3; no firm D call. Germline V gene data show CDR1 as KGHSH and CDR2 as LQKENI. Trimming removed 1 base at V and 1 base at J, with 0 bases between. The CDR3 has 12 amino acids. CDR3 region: CASSPRTDTQYF. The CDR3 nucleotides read TGTGCCAGCTCACCACGCACAGATACGCAGTATTTT.

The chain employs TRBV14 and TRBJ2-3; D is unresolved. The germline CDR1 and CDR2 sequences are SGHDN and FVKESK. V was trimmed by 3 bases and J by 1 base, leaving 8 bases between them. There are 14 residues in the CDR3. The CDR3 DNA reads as TGTGCCAGCAGCCAGGTTAGGGGCACAGATACGCAGTATTTT. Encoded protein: CASSQVRGTDTQYF.

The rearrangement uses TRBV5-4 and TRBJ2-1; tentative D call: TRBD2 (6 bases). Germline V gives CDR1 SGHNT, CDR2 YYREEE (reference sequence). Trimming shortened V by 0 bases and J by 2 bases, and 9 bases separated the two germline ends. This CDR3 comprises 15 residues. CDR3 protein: CASSLVRGTYNEQFF. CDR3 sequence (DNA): TGTGCCAGCAGCTTGGTGCGGGGCACCTACAATGAGCAGTTCTTC.